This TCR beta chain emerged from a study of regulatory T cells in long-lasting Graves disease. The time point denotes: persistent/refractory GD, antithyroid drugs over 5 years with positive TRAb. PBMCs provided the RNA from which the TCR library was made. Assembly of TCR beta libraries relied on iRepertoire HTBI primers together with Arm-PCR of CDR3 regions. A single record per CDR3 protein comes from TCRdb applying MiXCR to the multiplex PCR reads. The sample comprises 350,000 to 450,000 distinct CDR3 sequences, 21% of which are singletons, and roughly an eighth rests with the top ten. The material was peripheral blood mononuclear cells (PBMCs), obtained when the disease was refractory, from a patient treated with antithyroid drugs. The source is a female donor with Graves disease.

The CDR3 spells CASSRGGLPGELFF. For the CDR3, the DNA is TGTGCCAGCAGTAGGGGGGGCCTCCCCGGGGAGCTGTTTTTT. The chain carries TRBV11-2 and TRBJ2-2; tentatively, D is TRBD2 (7 bases). The germline V and J ends were trimmed by 6 bases and 6 bases, with 14 bases remaining between them. The CDR3 has 14 residues. Germline CDR1 and CDR2: SGHAT and FQNNGV.